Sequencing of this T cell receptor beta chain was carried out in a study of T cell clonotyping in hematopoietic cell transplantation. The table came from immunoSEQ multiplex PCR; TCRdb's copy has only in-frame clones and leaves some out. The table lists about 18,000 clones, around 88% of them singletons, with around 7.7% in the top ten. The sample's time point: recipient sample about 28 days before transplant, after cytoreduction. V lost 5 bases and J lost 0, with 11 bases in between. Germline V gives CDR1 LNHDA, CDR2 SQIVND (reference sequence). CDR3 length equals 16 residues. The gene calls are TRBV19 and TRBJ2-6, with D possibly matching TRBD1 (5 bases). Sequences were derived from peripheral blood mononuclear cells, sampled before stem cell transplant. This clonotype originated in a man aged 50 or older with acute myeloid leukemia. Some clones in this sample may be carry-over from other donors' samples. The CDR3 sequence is CASSASGRSGANVLTF. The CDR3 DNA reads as TGTGCCAGTAGTGCCTCAGGGCGCTCTGGGGCCAACGTCCTGACTTTC.